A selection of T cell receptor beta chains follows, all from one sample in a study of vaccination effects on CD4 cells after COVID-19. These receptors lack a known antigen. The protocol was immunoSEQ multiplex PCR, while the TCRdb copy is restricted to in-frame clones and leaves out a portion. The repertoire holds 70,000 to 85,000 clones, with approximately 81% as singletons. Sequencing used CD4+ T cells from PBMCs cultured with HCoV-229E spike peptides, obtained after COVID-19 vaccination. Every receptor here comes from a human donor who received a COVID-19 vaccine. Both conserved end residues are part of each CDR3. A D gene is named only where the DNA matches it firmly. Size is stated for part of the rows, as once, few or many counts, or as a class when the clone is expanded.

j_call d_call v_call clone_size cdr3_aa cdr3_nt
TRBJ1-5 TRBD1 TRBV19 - CASSMGTGQPQHF TGTGCCAGTAGTATGGGGACAGGGCAGCCCCAGCATTTT
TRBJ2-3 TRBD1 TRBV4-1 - CASSQDNAGGERSTQYF TGCGCCAGCAGCCAAGATAACGCAGGGGGCGAGAGGAGTACGCAGTATTTT
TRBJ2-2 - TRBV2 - CASSQRPGGNTGELFF TGTGCCAGCAGTCAAAGGCCTGGGGGAAACACCGGGGAGCTGTTTTTT
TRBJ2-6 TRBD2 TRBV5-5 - CASSAGVPLSSGANVLTF TGTGCCAGCAGCGCGGGGGTTCCCCTTAGCTCTGGGGCCAACGTCCTGACTTTC
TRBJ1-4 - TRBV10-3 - CATGWTEQLGKLFF TGTGCCACCGGATGGACAGAACAATTAGGAAAACTGTTTTTT
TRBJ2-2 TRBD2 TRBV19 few CASNAQRGYAGELFF TGTGCCAGTAACGCCCAGCGGGGGTACGCCGGGGAGCTGTTTTTT
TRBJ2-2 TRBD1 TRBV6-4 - CASTSGTGGTGELFF TGTGCCAGCACTTCCGGGACAGGGGGAACCGGGGAGCTGTTTTTT
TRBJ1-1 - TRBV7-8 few CASSFVELSTEAFF TGTGCCAGCAGCTTTGTGGAATTAAGCACTGAAGCTTTCTTT
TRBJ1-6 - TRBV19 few CASSIQGSSSPLHF TGTGCCAGTAGTATTCAGGGGTCTTCATCACCCCTCCACTTT
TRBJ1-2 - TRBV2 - CASSDEGRARGYTF TGTGCCAGCAGTGATGAAGGGAGGGCCAGGGGCTACACCTTC
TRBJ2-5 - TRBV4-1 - CASSHPDQETQYF TGCGCCAGCAGCCACCCAGACCAAGAGACCCAGTACTTC
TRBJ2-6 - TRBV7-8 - CASSLYQGLRGSGANVLTF TGTGCCAGCAGCTTATATCAGGGGTTAAGAGGCTCTGGGGCCAACGTCCTGACTTTC
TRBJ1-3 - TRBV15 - CATSRDGAAGNTIYF TGTGCCACCAGCAGAGATGGGGCAGCTGGAAACACCATATATTTT
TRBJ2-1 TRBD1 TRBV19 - CASSIAMGTGDNEQFF TGTGCCAGTAGTATCGCCATGGGGACAGGTGACAATGAGCAGTTCTTC
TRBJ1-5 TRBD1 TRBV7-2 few CASSFQGGNQPQHF TGTGCCAGCAGCTTTCAGGGGGGCAATCAGCCCCAGCATTTT
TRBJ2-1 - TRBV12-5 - CASGLVTDNEQFF TGTGCTAGTGGTTTGGTAACGGACAATGAGCAGTTCTTC
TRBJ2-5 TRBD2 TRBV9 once CASSATPLPGRDSSTQYF TGTGCCAGCAGCGCGACGCCTTTACCTGGGAGGGATTCGTCGACCCAGTACTTC
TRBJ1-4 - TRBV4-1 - CASSQEVSQGREKLFF TGCGCCAGCAGCCAAGAAGTAAGTCAGGGTCGCGAAAAACTGTTTTTT
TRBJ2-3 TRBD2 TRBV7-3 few CASSLGLAGGTDTQYF TGTGCCAGCAGCTTGGGACTAGCGGGGGGCACAGATACGCAGTATTTT
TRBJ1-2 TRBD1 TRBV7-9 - CASSGGTAYTF TGTGCCAGCAGCGGAGGGACAGCCTACACCTTC
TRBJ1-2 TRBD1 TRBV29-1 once CSVSRTGGDGYTF TGCAGCGTTTCTCGGACAGGGGGCGATGGCTACACCTTC
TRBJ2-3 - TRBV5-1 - CASSLASAGSTDTQYF TGCGCCAGCAGCTTGGCATCCGCGGGGAGCACAGATACGCAGTATTTT
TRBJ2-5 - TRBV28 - CGYRGYQETQYF TGTGGATATCGGGGTTACCAAGAGACCCAGTACTTC
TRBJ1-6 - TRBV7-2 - CASSPRRVSDNSPLHF TGTGCCAGCAGCCCCCGGCGGGTTTCCGATAATTCACCCCTCCACTTT
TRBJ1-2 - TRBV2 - CASRPIISYGYTF TGTGCCAGCAGGCCCATAATAAGCTATGGCTACACCTTC
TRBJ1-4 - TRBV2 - CASSRGASTTNEKLFF TGTGCCAGCAGTAGGGGGGCCTCAACAACTAATGAAAAACTGTTTTTT
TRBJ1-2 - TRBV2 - CASTNRWEPNYGYTF TGTGCCAGCACTAACCGGTGGGAGCCTAACTATGGCTACACCTTC
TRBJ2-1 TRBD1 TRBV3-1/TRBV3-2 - CASSQAGGNNEQFF TGTGCCAGCAGCCAAGCAGGGGGCAACAATGAGCAGTTCTTC
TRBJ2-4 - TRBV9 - CASSGTGRLKDIQYF TGTGCCAGCAGCGGTACCGGGAGATTAAAGGACATTCAGTACTTC
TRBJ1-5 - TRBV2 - CASNDGAEGLEYSNQPQHF TGTGCCAGCAACGATGGGGCGGAGGGGCTAGAATATAGCAATCAGCCCCAGCATTTT
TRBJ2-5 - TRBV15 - CATSRGGYQETQYF TGTGCCACCAGCAGAGGCGGGTACCAAGAGACCCAGTACTTC
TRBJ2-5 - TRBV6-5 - CASSYTVLSQETQYF TGTGCCAGCAGTTATACCGTCCTGTCCCAAGAGACCCAGTACTTC
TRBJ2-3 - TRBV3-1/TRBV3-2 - CASSQRWDTQYF TGTGCCAGCAGCCAGAGGTGGGATACGCAGTATTTT
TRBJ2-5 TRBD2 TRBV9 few CASSRSGQRGETQYF TGTGCCAGCAGCCGAAGTGGACAGCGGGGGGAGACCCAGTACTTC
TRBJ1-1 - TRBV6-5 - CASSTGLRGSEAFF TGTGCCAGCAGCACGGGTCTTCGGGGCTCTGAAGCTTTCTTT
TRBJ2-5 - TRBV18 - CASSTQQETQYF TGTGCCAGCTCGACTCAACAGGAGACCCAGTACTTC
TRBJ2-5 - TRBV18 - CASSPLQQSQETQYF TGTGCCAGCTCACCATTACAGCAGAGCCAAGAGACCCAGTACTTC
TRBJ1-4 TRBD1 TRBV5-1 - CASSLDRGTEKLFF TGCGCCAGCAGCTTGGACAGGGGTACTGAAAAACTGTTTTTT
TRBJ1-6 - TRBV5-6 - CASSLQAAPGTYNSPLHF TGTGCCAGCAGCTTGCAGGCGGCCCCGGGGACCTATAATTCACCCCTCCACTTT
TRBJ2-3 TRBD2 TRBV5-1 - CASSGGLAITDTQYF TGCGCCAGCAGCGGGGGACTAGCGATCACAGATACGCAGTATTTT
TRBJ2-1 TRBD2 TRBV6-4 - CASRSLAGGPNEQFF TGTGCCAGCAGATCACTAGCGGGGGGGCCCAATGAGCAGTTCTTC
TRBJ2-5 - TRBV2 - CASSFGGQVETQYF TGTGCCAGCAGTTTTGGCGGCCAAGTGGAGACCCAGTACTTC
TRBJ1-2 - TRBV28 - CASSLSDHYGYTF TGTGCCAGCAGTTTATCCGATCACTATGGCTACACCTTC
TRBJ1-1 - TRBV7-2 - CASSRQVLTEAFF TGTGCCAGCAGTCGACAGGTGCTCACTGAAGCTTTCTTT
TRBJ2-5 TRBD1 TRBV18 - CASSRNGQGRETQYF TGTGCCAGCTCACGAAATGGACAGGGCCGAGAGACCCAGTACTTC
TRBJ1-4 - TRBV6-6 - CASGHAGPAFF TGTGCCAGCGGACACGCGGGACCTGCGTTTTTT
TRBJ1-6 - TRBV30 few CAWSVMGGSPLHF TGTGCCTGGAGTGTAATGGGGGGTTCACCCCTCCACTTT
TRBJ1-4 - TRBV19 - CASYRNEKLFF TGTGCCAGTTACAGGAATGAAAAACTGTTTTTT
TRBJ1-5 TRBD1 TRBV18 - CASSPNTGANNQPQHF TGTGCCAGCTCACCCAATACAGGGGCGAACAATCAGCCCCAGCATTTT
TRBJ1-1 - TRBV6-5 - CASSYFRGTEAFF TGTGCCAGCAGTTACTTCCGGGGCACTGAAGCTTTCTTT
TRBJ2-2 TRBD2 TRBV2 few CASSALAGGGTGELFF TGTGCCAGCAGTGCACTAGCGGGGGGAGGTACCGGGGAGCTGTTTTTT
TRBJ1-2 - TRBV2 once CASRAGDGYTF TGTGCCAGCAGGGCAGGGGATGGCTACACCTTC
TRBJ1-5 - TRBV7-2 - CASSSRADRTYQPQHF TGTGCCAGCAGCTCCCGTGCCGACAGAACCTATCAGCCCCAGCATTTT